The entry that follows covers one T cell receptor beta chain sequence. As yet, its antigen is unknown. These data come from a study of OX40 agonist ivuxolimab in advanced cancers. Study overall: Ivuxolimab, an agonistic anti-OX40 (CD134) antibody, was given to patients. Study-wide findings and caveats: The authors also found low normalized T-cell clonal expansion in some nonresponders. There was clonal expansion of CD4+ and CD8+ blood T cells by week 6 at 0.1 to 3.0 mg/kg. Averaging showed that CD8+ T cells had more expanded clones than CD4+ did.

Measured with immunoSEQ multiplex PCR; TCRdb has only the in-frame clones, and not every one. The table lists approximately 90,000 clones, more than 70% of them singletons. The CDR3 consists of 16 residues. In germline, CDR1 is PRHDT, CDR2 FYEKMQ (reference sequence). V lost 5 bases and J lost 1, with 16 bases in between. The chain carries TRBV13 and TRBJ2-3; TRBD2 is a possible D gene (6 bases). The specimen was CD4+ or CD8+ T cells sorted from blood, collected in a trial of the OX40 agonist ivuxolimab. The source of this sequence is an adult with an advanced solid tumor such as melanoma, head and neck, liver or kidney cancer. The CDR3 DNA sequence: TGTGCCAGCAGCCCCCCGTGGTGGGGGGGCACAGATACGCAGTATTTT. Its protein is CASSPPWWGGTDTQYF. Using reference TRBV13 and TRBJ2-3 for the parts outside the CDR3, the full variable domain is AAGVIQSPRHLIKEKRETATLKCYPIPRHDTVYWYQQGPGQDPQFLISFYEKMQSDKGSIPDRFSAQQFSDYHSELNMSSLELGDSALYFCASSPPWWGGTDTQYFGPGTRLTVL.